This T cell receptor (beta chain) appears in the sequencing data of a study of lymphopenia after photon versus proton radiotherapy. Broader study findings: Only patients who died were analyzed for survival; proton advantage is unproven. Proton therapy kept repertoires fairly stable, unlike photons, which gained effector/memory cells. After the lymphocyte nadir, photon-treated repertoires showed oligoclonal expansion, especially of CD8+ Temra cells. A bigger post-nadir fall in TCR diversity correlated inversely with survival time in deceased patients.

Profiled with immunoSEQ multiplex PCR; TCRdb holds only in-frame clones, not every one. The sample yields about 65,000 clones, 87% seen once. Trimming removed 2 bases from V and 0 bases from J, with 8 bases in between. The CDR3 has 14 residues. Germline V gene lookup returns CDR1 SNHLY and CDR2 FYNNEI. This clone was seen once. Its antigen is not identified. The genes are TRBV2 and TRBJ2-7; D unclear. This TCR was sampled from a man older than 75 with esophageal cancer. The source was peripheral blood, collected from a patient treated with proton-based radiotherapy. This CDR3 reads CASSETASSYEQYF. As DNA, the CDR3 is TGTGCCAGCAGTGAAACAGCCTCCTCCTACGAGCAGTACTTC.